This entry features one TCR beta chain sequence. This clone was picked up many times. Its antigen is not yet known. The read ends 3 residues early relative to the CDR3; the germline J gene fills the gap. Diagnosis of CVID followed standard criteria, namely serum IgG, IgA and/or IgM below the normal range together with specific antibody deficiency. There were around 46 subjects in the CVID group (around 15 female and roughly 29 male), ranging in age from about 9 to 65 years, with a mean age of 40. Most CVID patients and most healthy controls were of Caucasian heritage. At the time of study participation, every CVID subject had been on replacement immunoglobulin therapy for one year or longer. At blood collection, none of the CVID subjects was ill or on immunomodulatory or immunosuppressive medication. Heparinized peripheral whole blood samples of about 5 to 8 ml were collected from each donor. Genomic DNA from adults with common variable immune deficiency (CVID) and from healthy adult controls was used to sequence TCRbeta CDR3 repertoires. To isolate peripheral blood mononuclear cells, diluted blood was subjected to density centrifugation over Hypaque 1077 or Ficoll-Paque. Unsorted mononuclear cells served as the source of genomic DNA, which was extracted either by Qiagen column purification or by a centrifugation-based method.

The data were taken from a study of T cell clonality in common variable immunodeficiency (dated by TCRdb to 2014 to 2015). What the work shows at the level of the full study, not this receptor alone: Compared with healthy controls, CVID subjects showed increased TCRbeta clonality (t-test p = 0.018), a feature most characteristic of about a third of subjects. According to the authors, figuring out what caused the increased clonality in CVID would require sequencing the repertoires of T cell subpopulations. Healthy controls shared more TCRbeta clones with each other than CVID subjects shared among themselves (p < 0.0001). Reportedly, TCRbeta sequences from CVID had fewer deletions and N-nucleotide insertions, and highly modified clones with 13 or more V deletions were absent from CVID. Patient heterogeneity within the CVID cohort put limits on correlating repertoire features with clinical complications. Even though DNA input was the same, control samples had an average of about 80,000 unique sequences each, compared with approximately 32,000 in CVID samples.

CVID samples and control samples contributed equivalent amounts of genomic DNA as sequencing input. For every sample, a 60 bp segment covering the rearranged TCRbeta CDR3 region was amplified and then sequenced. The immunoSEQ assay, a bias-corrected multiplex PCR combined with high-throughput sequencing, was used for TCRbeta amplification. Regarding the original processing steps: Every unique nucleotide sequence counted as a clone and was annotated with V, D and J genes, copy number and frequency. Sequences were labeled productive if in frame, and non-productive if out of frame or containing stop codons. As previously described, clonality was computed from Shannon's entropy. The predicted amino acid sequences of productive clones were used to derive the mean CDR3 Kyte-Doolittle hydropathy. Using the R hclust function, scaled V gene usage was clustered hierarchically with Manhattan distance and complete linkage. Sharing of clones by CDR3 amino acid sequence was evaluated by resampling 12 repertoires per group over 100 rounds. Repertoires were searched for fewer than 85 published EBV-specific and a few hundred published CMV-specific TCRbeta sequences. After two CVID samples that produced fewer than 10,000 sequences were dropped from the analysis, some 41 CVID repertoires remained. TCRdb obtained this table from immuneACCESS and retained in-frame rearrangements with V and J assigned. These tables miss some clones; where compared with another copy, unresolved V genes account for less than half of the shortfall, and the remainder is unexplained. For V, J and clone size, that table is used; D and trimming come from the DNA. With 25,000 to 35,000 clones recorded, this sample contains no clone counted only once. Around 5% of the sample is in the top ten clones.

CDR1 is given as SGHTA and CDR2 as FQGNSA, both from the germline V gene. V is cut by 6 bases and J by 0 bases, and the space between the germline ends is 12 bases. The cysteine opens and the phenylalanine closes a CDR3 of 15 amino acids. The DNA has 36 bases, all within the CDR3, and is read from base 1. Recombination linked TRBV7-2 to TRBJ2-1; the D segment could be TRBD2, given 6 matching bases. The source of this sequence is a human donor with common variable immunodeficiency. Sequencing was performed on peripheral blood mononuclear cells. CDR3 bases read: TGTGCCAGCAGATTTCGGGGGAGCTCCTACAATGAG. Its translation reads: CASRFRGSSYNE. The whole CDR3 protein is CASRFRGSSYNEQFF.